This TCR beta chain was found in a study of blood T cell repertoires in COVID-19. For the study at large: Researchers got acute and convalescent COVID-19 samples from the United States, Italy and Spain. T cells, B-cell-depleted T cells, or PBMCs supplied cDNA or gDNA.

Methods used by the authors: Nucleated cell number was recorded as an estimate derived from reference gene primer amplification. Sequenced by immunoSEQ multiplex PCR; TCRdb stores in-frame clones only, minus some. The V and J calls and clone size are taken from that table; D and trimming were inferred from the DNA. Among 200,000 to 250,000 clones, roughly nine tenths were seen once, and the ten largest hold 5.5% to 6.5%. V gave up 4 bases and J gave up 8 bases; unmatched junction bases: 5. The CDR3 has 13 amino acids. Germline assignment: CDR1 MDHEN and CDR2 SYDVKM. The specimen was peripheral blood. This receptor was taken from a man in his sixties with acute or convalescent COVID-19. The chain carries TRBV28 and TRBJ1-2; 9 bases agree with TRBD1. The DNA of the CDR3 is TGTGCCAGCAGTTCCGGACAGGGGAGAGGCTACACCTTC. Encoded protein: CASSSGQGRGYTF.